What follows are 27 T cell receptor beta chains derived from one specimen sequenced in a study of T cells after yellow fever vaccination. TCRdb fed the 5' RACE reads into MiXCR, producing one record per CDR3 protein. Here the sample spans under 200,000 distinct CDR3 sequences, 11% being singletons. The input for sequencing was CD8+ T cells sorted from PBMCs, taken 15 days after the yellow fever booster vaccination. Source of these receptors: a man between 18 and 29 years old who received the YFV17D yellow fever vaccine.

For the CDR3, the DNA is TGTGCCAGTAGTATTGTGGGGGGCATAGGCGCCGGGGAGCTGTTTTTT. This encodes CASSIVGGIGAGELFF. The J gene is TRBJ2-2, the V gene TRBV19, with D possibly being TRBD1 or TRBD2 (6 bases each). This CDR3 is built from 16 residues. Trimming cost V 3 bases and J 6 bases, with 17 bases left between them. Per germline, CDR1 LNHDA and CDR2 SQIVND (reference sequence).

This clonotype was seen more than once but under ten times. V usage is TRBV20-1 and J usage is TRBJ1-5; possibly TRBD1 for D (5 bases). The CDR3 contains 20 residues. CDR1 and CDR2 (germline): DFQATT, SNEGSKA (reference sequence). V was trimmed by 2 bases and J by 0 bases, leaving 26 bases between them. CDR3 loop: CSARIRYGREGVDSNQPQHF. CDR3 bases: TGCAGTGCTAGAATCCGTTATGGACGAGAAGGGGTTGATAGCAATCAGCCCCAGCATTTT.

At least ten counts were recorded for this clonotype. V is TRBV6-6 and J is TRBJ1-1; unclear D gene. Per the germline V gene, CDR1 is MNHNY and CDR2 is SVGAGI (reference sequence). V was clipped by 7 bases and J by 1 base, with 10 bases between them. CDR3 length: 13 residues. The CDR3 DNA is TGTGCCAGCAACTGGGCACGGAACACTGAAGCTTTCTTT. Amino acid sequence: CASNWARNTEAFF.

The J gene is TRBJ1-1, the V gene TRBV6-5; no reliable D call. The V and J ends lost 0 bases and 7 bases respectively, with 12 bases between them. Per germline, CDR1 MNHEY and CDR2 SVGAGI. The CDR3 extends over 14 amino acids. The CDR3 bases are TGTGCCAGCAGTTACTCGGGAGGAACGTTTGAAGCTTTCTTT. The encoded protein is CASSYSGGTFEAFF.

This sequence joins TRBV29-1 and TRBJ2-3; 15 nucleotides match TRBD2. Trimming took 4 bases from V and 2 from J; bases not matched to a gene: 19. This CDR3 spans 21 amino acids. Germline assignment: CDR1 SQVTM and CDR2 ANQGSEA. This CDR3 is CSVGGPTLPGTSGGPTDTQYF. The CDR3 bases are TGCAGCGTTGGGGGCCCGACCTTGCCCGGGACTAGCGGGGGGCCCACAGATACGCAGTATTTT.

The CDR3 coding sequence is TGCGCCAGTTATCGGGACAGTGGAACCACAGATACGCAGTATTTT. This translates into CASYRDSGTTDTQYF. This rearrangement joins TRBV23-1 to TRBJ2-3; 7 bases agree with TRBD1. TRBV23-1 is an ORF for which the function is uncertain. V shed 9 bases, J shed 2 bases, and the junction held 11 bases outside the gene matches. This CDR3 is built from 15 residues.

This clonotype was seen only a few times. CDR3 DNA sequence: TGCGCCAGCAGTGAGGTAGGCGAGCAGTACTTC. Translation: CASSEVGEQYF. The chain combines TRBV10-2 with TRBJ2-7; D ambiguous. CDR3 length: 11 residues. CDR1 WSHSY and CDR2 SAAADI come from the germline V gene. The V end lost 2 bases, the J end lost 6 bases, and 5 bases lay between the germline ends.

This clonotype was found a few times. The chain uses TRBV7-9 and TRBJ1-1; no reliable D call. Trimming took 3 bases from V and 5 from J, leaving 7 bases between them. Germline-derived CDR1 and CDR2 are SEHNR and FQNEAQ (reference sequence). This CDR3 has 12 residues. The CDR3 sequence is CASSFPSTEAFF. DNA of the CDR3: TGTGCCAGCAGCTTCCCATCGACTGAAGCTTTCTTT. The complete variable domain, with remaining parts taken from reference TRBV7-9 and TRBJ1-1, reads DTGVSQNPRHKITKRGQNVTFRCDPISEHNRLYWYRQTLGQGPEFLTYFQNEAQLEKSRLLSDRFSAERPKGSFSTLEIQRTEQGDSAMYLCASSFPSTEAFFGQGTRLTVV.

This clonotype has a handful of counts. The chain joins TRBV27 to TRBJ2-2; no reliable D call. Germline values: CDR1 MNHEY, CDR2 SMNVEV (reference sequence). The CDR3 runs 13 residues. V was cut by 8 bases and J by 5 bases, with 12 bases left in between. CDR3 loop: CASGLGLTGELFF. The CDR3 coding sequence is TGTGCCAGCGGTCTAGGCTTAACCGGGGAGCTGTTTTTT.

This rearrangement joins TRBV7-9 to TRBJ2-1, with D perhaps matching TRBD1 or TRBD2 (5 bases each). The germline CDR1 and CDR2 sequences are SEHNR and FQNEAQ (reference sequence). The CDR3 is 16 residues long. The V end lost 8 bases, the J end lost 3 bases, and 20 bases lay between the germline ends. CDR3 bases: TGTGCCAGCGGACCCGCACGGCGAGGGGTCTACAATGAGCAGTTCTTC. As protein: CASGPARRGVYNEQFF.

There are a few counts of this clonotype. The chain couples TRBV12-3 or TRBV12-4 to TRBJ2-3, with 8 positions matching TRBD1. V shed 9 bases, J shed 1 base, and the junction held 9 bases outside the gene matches. This CDR3 spans 15 amino acids. Here the CDR3 reads CASGQGYLGTDTQYF. For the CDR3, the DNA is TGTGCCAGTGGACAGGGATATTTAGGCACAGATACGCAGTATTTT.

The chain couples TRBV5-6 to TRBJ2-7; no definite D call. The CDR3 has 13 residues. Trimming left V 2 bases short and J 7 bases short, with 13 bases between. CDR1 and CDR2 (germline): SGHDT, YYEEEE. The CDR3 nucleotides are TGTGCCAGCAGCTTAGGAGACTTAAGGGAGCAGTACGTC. Protein product: CASSLGDLREQYV.

Concerning this clonotype: Compared with germline, one end of the junction differs, possibly owing to a read error. V usage is TRBV9 and J usage is TRBJ2-1; 10 positions match TRBD1. This CDR3 region has 17 residues. From germline, CDR1 is SGDLS and CDR2 YYNGEE. CDR3 amino acids: CASSVVGQGFSFNEQFF. The CDR3 region has the DNA TGTGCCAGCAGCGTAGTGGGACAGGGGTTCTCCTTCAATGAGCAGTTCTTC.

The chain links TRBV10-3 to TRBJ2-3; 14 bases match TRBD2. This CDR3 comprises 15 residues. CDR1 is ENHRY, CDR2 SYGVKD, per germline. V shed 6 bases and J 11 bases; nucleotides not matched to a gene: 10. The CDR3 sequence: CAIRAGLAGVWEQYF. Here the CDR3 DNA reads TGTGCCATCAGGGCGGGACTAGCGGGGGTCTGGGAGCAGTATTTT.

This clonotype was observed a handful of times. V and J are TRBV29-1 and TRBJ2-5; 9 bases line up with TRBD1. There are 16 residues in the CDR3. Germline V CDR1 and CDR2: SQVTM, ANQGSEA. The J segment lost 5 bases and the V segment lost 3 bases, leaving 13 bases of the junction unmatched. The DNA for the CDR3 is TGCAGCGTTGAGAGGGGACAGGGAACACCGCGGGAGACCCAGTACTTC. This sequence encodes CSVERGQGTPRETQYF.

This clonotype came up once. With a much larger clone just one base away, this may be a read error. Here the CDR3 reads CASSPFISSASTDTQYF. The DNA of the CDR3 is TGTGCCAGCAGCCCTTTTATCTCGAGCGCGAGCACAGATACGCAGTATTTT. This sequence joins TRBV7-2 and TRBJ2-3; D not resolved. This CDR3 has 17 residues. The V gene lost 5 bases and the J gene lost 0 bases, with 18 bases spanning the gap. CDR1 SGHTA and CDR2 FQGNSA come from the germline V gene. Filled out from reference TRBV7-2 and TRBJ2-3, the complete variable domain reads GAGVSQSPSNKVTEKGKDVELRCDPISGHTALYWYRQSLGQGLEFLIYFQGNSAPDKSGLPSDRFSAERTGGSVSTLTIQRTQQEDSAVYLCASSPFISSASTDTQYFGPGTRLTVL.

This chain joins TRBV24-1 and TRBJ2-2; 8 bases are a match to TRBD1. V lost 4 bases to trimming and J lost 0 bases; unmatched junction nucleotides: 6. Per germline, CDR1 KGHDR and CDR2 SFDVKD. This CDR3 region has 17 residues. This CDR3 is CATSDSRQGTNTGELFF. CDR3 nucleotide sequence: TGTGCCACCAGTGACAGCAGACAGGGGACGAACACCGGGGAGCTGTTTTTT.

This clonotype was seen ten or more times. This chain joins TRBV5-1 and TRBJ2-1; TRBD2 matches 10 bases. Germline V lookup: CDR1 SGHRS, CDR2 YFSETQ. The CDR3 runs to 14 residues. The junction had 6 bases not matched to a gene; V was cut back by 4 bases and J by 8 bases. The chain's CDR3 is CASSHRLAGHEQFF. The CDR3 region has the DNA TGCGCCAGCAGCCATAGACTAGCGGGTCATGAGCAGTTCTTC.

This clonotype was seen a handful of times. The chain has TRBV6-5 and TRBJ2-2; 9 bases map to TRBD2. The CDR3 is 17 amino acids. Trimming cost V 1 base and J 1 base; bases outside gene matches: 4. The V gene's germline CDR1 is MNHEY and CDR2 SVGAGI. CDR3 nucleotide sequence: TGTGCCAGCAGTTACTTAGCGGGGGACCTGAACACCGGGGAGCTGTTTTTT. Encoded protein: CASSYLAGDLNTGELFF.

This clonotype was counted a few times. The rearrangement uses TRBV27 and TRBJ1-2; possibly TRBD1 for D (6 bases). CDR3 size: 13 residues. The germline V gene encodes CDR1 MNHEY and CDR2 SMNVEV (reference sequence). Trimming removed 3 bases from V and 2 bases from J, with 7 bases in between. This CDR3 is CASSFGTNYGYTF. The CDR3 DNA reads TGTGCCAGCAGTTTCGGGACAAACTATGGCTACACCTTC.

This rearrangement joins TRBV15 to TRBJ2-3; unclear D gene. The CDR3 consists of 13 residues. The germline V gene encodes CDR1 LNHNV and CDR2 YYDKDF (reference sequence). V was pared by 0 bases and J by 9 bases, with 10 bases between. The CDR3 bases are TGTGCCACCAGCAGAGAGGGTAGGGAAACGCAGTATTTT. Its protein is CATSREGRETQYF.

This clonotype has a handful of counts. This sequence joins TRBV6-2 or TRBV6-3 and TRBJ2-7; no clear D gene. V was shortened by 0 bases and J by 6 bases, with 9 bases between the two germline ends. The CDR3 length is 13 residues. CDR1 is MNHEY, CDR2 SVGEGT, per germline. CDR3 coding DNA: TGTGCCAGCAGTTACTCGGGGATTGCCGAGCAGTACTTC. Translating gives CASSYSGIAEQYF.

The table lists this clonotype with many counts. V is TRBV6-2 or TRBV6-3 and J is TRBJ1-2; TRBD1 aligns across 9 bases. The length of the CDR3 is 15 residues. V was clipped by 6 bases and J by 7 bases; unmatched bases: 12. Germline V CDR1 and CDR2: MNHEY, SVGEGT. CDR3 protein: CASSPHGTGHSGYTF. CDR3 coding DNA: TGTGCCAGCAGCCCCCATGGGACAGGGCACTCTGGCTACACCTTC.

The rearrangement joins TRBV6-1 to TRBJ1-5; 7 bases align to TRBD1. J was trimmed by 6 bases and V by 6 bases; bases with no gene match: 5. This CDR3 contains 13 residues. Germline CDR1 is MNHNS and CDR2 is SASEGT. The DNA of the CDR3 is TGTGCCAGCAGGGGGGACAGCGGTCAGCCCCAGCATTTT. It encodes CASRGDSGQPQHF.

This clonotype has a handful of counts. At one boundary the junction diverges from the germline segment, which might be a read error. This chain links TRBV5-4 with TRBJ2-7; D may be TRBD2 (6 bases). CDR1 and CDR2 from the germline V gene are SGHNT and YYREEE (reference sequence). The CDR3 runs to 11 residues. In DNA form, the CDR3 reads TGTGCCAGCAGCTCAGGCGGGGAGCGGTACTTC. Protein: CASSSGGERYF.

CDR3 protein: CASSQGISPGALSTEAFF. For the CDR3, the DNA is TGCGCCAGCAGCCAAGGCATATCCCCCGGGGCATTAAGCACTGAAGCTTTCTTT. The V call is TRBV4-3, the J call TRBJ1-1, with D tentatively TRBD1 (5 bases). The CDR3 is made up of 18 amino acids. Germline V gene data show CDR1 as LGHNA and CDR2 as YSLEER. Trimming removed 1 base at V and 4 bases at J, with 22 bases between.

In its sample, this clonotype was seen many times. V is TRBV7-3 and J is TRBJ2-1, with 9 bases aligning to TRBD1. The ends lost 5 bases at V and 2 bases at J; junction bases unmatched: 4. This CDR3 has 15 residues. Germline V gene data show CDR1 as SGHTA and CDR2 as FQGTGA. CDR3 sequence reads: CASSPGQGPYNEQFF. DNA of the CDR3: TGTGCCAGCAGCCCCGGACAGGGGCCCTACAATGAGCAGTTCTTC.